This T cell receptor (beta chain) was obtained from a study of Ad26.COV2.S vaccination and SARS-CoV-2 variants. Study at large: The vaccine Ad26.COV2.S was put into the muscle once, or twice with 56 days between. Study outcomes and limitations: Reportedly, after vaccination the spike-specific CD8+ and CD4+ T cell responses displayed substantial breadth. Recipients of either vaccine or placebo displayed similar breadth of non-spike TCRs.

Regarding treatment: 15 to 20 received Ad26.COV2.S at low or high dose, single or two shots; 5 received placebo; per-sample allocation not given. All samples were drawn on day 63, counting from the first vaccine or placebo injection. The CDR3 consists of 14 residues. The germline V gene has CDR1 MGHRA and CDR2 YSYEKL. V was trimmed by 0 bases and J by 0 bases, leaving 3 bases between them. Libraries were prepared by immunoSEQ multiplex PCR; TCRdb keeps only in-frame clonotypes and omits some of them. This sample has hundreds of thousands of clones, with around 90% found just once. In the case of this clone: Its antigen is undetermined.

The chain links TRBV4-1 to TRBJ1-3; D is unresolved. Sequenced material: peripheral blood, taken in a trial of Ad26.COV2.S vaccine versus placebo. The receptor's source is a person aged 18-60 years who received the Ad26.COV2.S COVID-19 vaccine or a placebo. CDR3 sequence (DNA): TGCGCCAGCAGCCAAGACAGCTCTGGAAACACCATATATTTT. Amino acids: CASSQDSSGNTIYF.